A selection of T cell receptor beta chains follows, all from one sample in a study of cytomegalovirus exposure and HLA in healthy donors. Clones were sequenced by immunoSEQ multiplex PCR, and TCRdb holds only the in-frame ones, with some missing. Of roughly 200,000 clones listed, under 85% are singletons. The source material was PBMCs. All receptors derive from a male donor in good health and CMV-seronegative. CDR3s include the opening cysteine and the closing phenylalanine or tryptophan. A D gene is named only where the DNA matches it firmly. Clone size is stated in some rows and not others, as once, few, many or a class when expanded.

>-|TRBJ1-5|-|TRBV7-9
TGTGCCAGCAGCTTCCTAGGGGATCAGCCCCAGCATTTT
CASSFLGDQPQHF
>-|TRBJ2-4|few|TRBV30
TGTGCCTGGAGTGTAGGGGTAGCCAAAAACATTCAGTACTTC
CAWSVGVAKNIQYF
>-|TRBJ2-5|once|TRBV10-3
TGTGCCATCAGTGAAGTCTTGGCCCAAGAGACCCAGTACTTC
CAISEVLAQETQYF
>-|TRBJ1-2|few|TRBV21-1
TGTGCCAGCATGCGGGCGGGCTACACCTTC
CASMRAGYTF
>TRBD1|TRBJ1-5|-|TRBV30
TGTGCCTGGAGTAAAACAGGGGCCTATTATAGCAATCAGCCCCAGCATTTT
CAWSKTGAYYSNQPQHF
>-|TRBJ2-6|few|TRBV4-1
TGCGCCAGCAGCCGGACTCCAGCTAGCTCTGGGGCCAACGTCCTGACTTTC
CASSRTPASSGANVLTF
>TRBD2|TRBJ2-5|-|TRBV11-3
TGTGCCAGCAGCTTAGAACTAGCGGGGACTCAAGAGACCCAGTACTTC
CASSLELAGTQETQYF
>TRBD1|TRBJ1-1|few|TRBV18
TGTGCCAGCTCACAACGGACAGGGGACACTGAAGCTTTCTTT
CASSQRTGDTEAFF
>-|TRBJ1-2|-|TRBV7-9
TGTGCCAGCAGCCGCGGGGGGGGAGTCGACTATGGCTACACCTTC
CASSRGGGVDYGYTF
>-|TRBJ1-2|-|TRBV6-5
TGTGCCAGCAGTTACTCGACAGGATATGGCTACACCTTC
CASSYSTGYGYTF
>-|TRBJ2-2|-|TRBV19
TGTGCCAGTAGTATACAGGGTACCGGGGAGCTGTTTTTT
CASSIQGTGELFF
>-|TRBJ1-5|once|TRBV19
TGTGCCAGCAACATCCCGGGGACATATGATAGCAATCAGCCCCAGCATTTT
CASNIPGTYDSNQPQHF
>-|TRBJ2-3|-|TRBV30
TGTGCCTGGATAGAAGATACGCAGTATTTT
CAWIEDTQYF
>-|TRBJ2-3|-|TRBV28
TGTGCCAGCAAGGTGGACTCCACAGATACGCAGTATTTT
CASKVDSTDTQYF
>-|TRBJ1-1|few|TRBV9
TGTGCCAGCAGCGTAGATTCGGGCACTGAAGCTTTCTTT
CASSVDSGTEAFF
>TRBD2|TRBJ2-5|-|TRBV15
TGTGCCACCAGCAGAGGTCCAGCGGGAGGAGGTTTGGAGACCCAGTACTTC
CATSRGPAGGGLETQYF
>TRBD2|TRBJ2-1|-|TRBV19
TGTGCCAGTAGTATTAGCGGGAGTTCCTACAATGAGCAGTTCTTC
CASSISGSSYNEQFF
>TRBD1|TRBJ2-5|once|TRBV28
TGTGCCAGCAACACAGGGGGCCTAGAGACCCAGTACTTC
CASNTGGLETQYF
>-|TRBJ1-2|-|TRBV28
TGTGCCAGCAGTTTATACAGGGTTGGTGGCTACACCTTC
CASSLYRVGGYTF
>-|TRBJ1-1|-|TRBV6-5
TGTGCCAGCAGTTACTCGTATAACAGGGCGAACACTGAAGCTTTTTTT
CASSYSYNRANTEAFF
>-|TRBJ1-2|-|TRBV4-2
TGTGCCAGCAGCCAAGATACAGGGCAGGACTCGGGATACACCTTC
CASSQDTGQDSGYTF
>TRBD1|TRBJ2-5|-|TRBV6-6
TGTGCCAGCAGTTCCCGGGACAGGGGTTACGAGACCCAGTACTTC
CASSSRDRGYETQYF
>TRBD1|TRBJ1-5|-|TRBV6-1
TGTGCCAGCAGTGAACGGACAGGGGGCTATAGCAATCAGCCCCAGCATTTT
CASSERTGGYSNQPQHF
>TRBD2|TRBJ2-1|-|TRBV7-6
TGTGCCAGCAGCTTTCCGGGACTAGCGGGGATATCGGCCTACAATGAGCAGTTCTTC
CASSFPGLAGISAYNEQFF
>-|TRBJ1-5|few|TRBV4-2
TGTGCCAGCAGCCAGGACAGCAGCAATCAGCCCCAGCATTTT
CASSQDSSNQPQHF
>TRBD1|TRBJ1-5|-|TRBV2
TGTGCCAGCAGTCGGACAGGGTATAGCAATCAGCCCCAGCATTTT
CASSRTGYSNQPQHF
>-|TRBJ1-5|-|TRBV6-5
TGTGCCAGCATATATGGCTATGGAGGCAATCAGCCCCAGCATTTT
CASIYGYGGNQPQHF
>-|TRBJ1-5|-|TRBV18
TGTGCCAGCTCACCACCGGTGGGGCGCAATCAGCCCCAGCATTTT
CASSPPVGRNQPQHF
>TRBD2|TRBJ2-1|-|TRBV7-9
TGTGCCAGCAGCTTAGTGGCTAGCGGGCACAATGAGCAGTTCTTC
CASSLVASGHNEQFF
>TRBD2|TRBJ2-1|-|TRBV28
TGTGCCAGCAGTCGACCCATAGCGGGAGGGTACAATGAGCAGTTCTTC
CASSRPIAGGYNEQFF
>-|TRBJ1-1|once|TRBV6-5
TGTGCCAGCAGACAGGCCAGGGCGACTGAAGCTTTCTTT
CASRQARATEAFF
>TRBD2|TRBJ2-7|-|TRBV28
TGTGCCAGCAGTTTACCGACTAGCGGGATGCTCTACGAGCAGTACTTC
CASSLPTSGMLYEQYF
>TRBD1|TRBJ1-5|few|TRBV9
TGTGCCAGCAGCGTAGAAGGGGGCCGGCCCCAGCATTTT
CASSVEGGRPQHF
>-|TRBJ1-5|-|TRBV30
TGTGCCTGGAGTAAGACAGGCAATCAGCCCCAGCATTTT
CAWSKTGNQPQHF